This TCR beta chain derives from a study of blood T cell repertoires in COVID-19. On the study more broadly: Sites across the United States, Italy and Spain contributed samples from acute and convalescent COVID-19.

Losses at the gene ends were 0 bases for V and 4 bases for J; bases not matched to a gene: 5. The CDR3 length is 15 residues. Germline assignment: CDR1 SGDLS and CDR2 YYNGEE. Some clones are missing from TCRdb's copy, which holds only in-frame ones; the method was immunoSEQ multiplex PCR. The sample contains 270,000 or so clones, 81% of which appear only once. This chain joins TRBV9 and TRBJ1-2; the match to TRBD1 covers 8 bases. Source material: peripheral blood. The clonotype originates from a woman aged 55 to 70 with active or convalescent COVID-19. The CDR3 protein is CASSVEGQGPYGYTF. As DNA, the CDR3 is TGTGCCAGCAGCGTAGAAGGACAGGGCCCCTATGGCTACACCTTC. The full variable domain, rest sourced from reference TRBV9 and TRBJ1-2, is DSGVTQTPKHLITATGQRVTLRCSPRSGDLSVYWYQQSLDQGLQFLIQYYNGEERAKGNILERFSAQQFPDLHSELNLSSLELGDSALYFCASSVEGQGPYGYTFGSGTRLTVV.